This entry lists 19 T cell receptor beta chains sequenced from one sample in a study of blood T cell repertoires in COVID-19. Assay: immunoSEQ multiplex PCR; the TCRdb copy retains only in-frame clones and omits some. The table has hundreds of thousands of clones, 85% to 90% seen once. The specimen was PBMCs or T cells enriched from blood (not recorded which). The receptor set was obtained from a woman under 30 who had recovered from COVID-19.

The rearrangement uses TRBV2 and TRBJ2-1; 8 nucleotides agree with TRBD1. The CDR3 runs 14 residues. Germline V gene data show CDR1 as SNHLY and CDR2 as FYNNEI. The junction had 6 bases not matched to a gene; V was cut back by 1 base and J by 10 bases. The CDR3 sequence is CASSEGPDRDEQFF. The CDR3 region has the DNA TGTGCCAGCAGTGAAGGACCGGACAGGGACGAGCAGTTCTTC.

The CDR3 sequence: CSVVRGQGGGYTF. Written as DNA, the CDR3 is TGCAGCGTTGTTAGGGGACAGGGGGGCGGCTACACCTTC. V usage is TRBV29-1 and J usage is TRBJ1-2; 11 bases are a match to TRBD1. Germline V gene lookup returns CDR1 SQVTM and CDR2 ANQGSEA. V trimming: 4 bases; J trimming: 8 bases; junction bases outside the gene matches: 6. The CDR3 loop spans 13 amino acids.

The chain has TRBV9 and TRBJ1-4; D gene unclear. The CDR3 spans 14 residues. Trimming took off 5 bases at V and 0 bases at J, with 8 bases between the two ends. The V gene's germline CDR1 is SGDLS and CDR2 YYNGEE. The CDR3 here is CASSLLATNEKLFF. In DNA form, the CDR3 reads TGTGCCAGCAGTCTACTTGCAACTAATGAAAAACTGTTTTTT.

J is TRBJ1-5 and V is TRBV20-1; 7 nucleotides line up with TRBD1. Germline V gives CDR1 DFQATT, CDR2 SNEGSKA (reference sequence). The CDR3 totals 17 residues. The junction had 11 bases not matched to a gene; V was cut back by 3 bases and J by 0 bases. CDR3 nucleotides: TGCAGTGCTAGTCACGGGACAGTTAGGTATAGCAATCAGCCCCAGCATTTT. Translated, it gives CSASHGTVRYSNQPQHF.

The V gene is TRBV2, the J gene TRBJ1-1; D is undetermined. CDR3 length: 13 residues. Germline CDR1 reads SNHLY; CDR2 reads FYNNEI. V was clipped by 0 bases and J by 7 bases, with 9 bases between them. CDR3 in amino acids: CASSEAHSGEAFF. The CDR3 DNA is TGTGCCAGCAGTGAAGCCCATTCCGGTGAAGCTTTCTTT.

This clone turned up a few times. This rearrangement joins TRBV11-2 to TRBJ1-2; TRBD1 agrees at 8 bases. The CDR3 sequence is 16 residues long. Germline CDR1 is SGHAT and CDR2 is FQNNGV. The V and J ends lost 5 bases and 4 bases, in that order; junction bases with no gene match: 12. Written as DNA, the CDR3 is TGTGCCAGCAGCCCCCAGGGGGCAGGGGGCCCCTATGGCTACACCTTC. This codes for CASSPQGAGGPYGYTF.

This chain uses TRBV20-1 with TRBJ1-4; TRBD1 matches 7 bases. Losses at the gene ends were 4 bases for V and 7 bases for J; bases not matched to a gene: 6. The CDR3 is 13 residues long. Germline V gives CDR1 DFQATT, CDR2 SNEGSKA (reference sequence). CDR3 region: CSATDRVTEKLFF. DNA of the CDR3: TGCAGTGCTACTGACAGGGTGACTGAAAAACTGTTTTTT.

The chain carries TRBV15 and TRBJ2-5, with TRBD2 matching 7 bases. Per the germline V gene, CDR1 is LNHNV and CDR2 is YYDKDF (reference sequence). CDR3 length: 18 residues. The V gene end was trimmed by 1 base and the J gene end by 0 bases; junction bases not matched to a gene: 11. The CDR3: CATSRAGSGKNYQETQYF. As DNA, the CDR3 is TGTGCCACCAGCAGAGCTGGGAGCGGGAAAAATTACCAAGAGACCCAGTACTTC.

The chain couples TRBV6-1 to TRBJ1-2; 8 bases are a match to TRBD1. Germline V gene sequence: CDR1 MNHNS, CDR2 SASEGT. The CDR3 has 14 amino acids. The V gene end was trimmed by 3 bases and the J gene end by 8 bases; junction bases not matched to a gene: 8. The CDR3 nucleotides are TGTGCCAGCAGTGATATACAGGGGGTGAGCGGCTACACCTTC. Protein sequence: CASSDIQGVSGYTF.

CDR3 region: CASSLDYNEQFF. CDR3 sequence (DNA): TGTGCCAGCAGCTTAGATTATAATGAGCAGTTCTTC. The J gene is TRBJ2-1, the V gene TRBV7-9, with no clear D. Germline assignment: CDR1 SEHNR and CDR2 FQNEAQ (reference sequence). The CDR3 totals 12 residues. The ends were cut back, 1 base at V and 7 bases at J, with 5 bases in the middle.

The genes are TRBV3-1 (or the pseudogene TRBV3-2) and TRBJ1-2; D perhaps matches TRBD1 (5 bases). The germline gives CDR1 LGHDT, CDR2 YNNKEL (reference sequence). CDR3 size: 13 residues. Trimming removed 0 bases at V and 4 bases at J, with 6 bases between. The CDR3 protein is CASSQDQGYGYTF. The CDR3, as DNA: TGTGCCAGCAGCCAAGACCAGGGCTATGGCTACACCTTC.

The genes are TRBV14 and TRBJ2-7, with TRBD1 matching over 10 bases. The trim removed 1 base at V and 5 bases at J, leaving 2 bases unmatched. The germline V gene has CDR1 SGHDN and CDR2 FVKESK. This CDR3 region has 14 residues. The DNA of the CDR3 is TGTGCCAGCAGCCAAGTGGACAGGGGGAACGAGCAGTACTTC. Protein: CASSQVDRGNEQYF.

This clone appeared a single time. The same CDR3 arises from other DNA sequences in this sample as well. The CDR3 DNA sequence: TGTGCCAGCAGCGTAGGGGGGGTTGCGGATACGCAGTATTTT. Amino acid sequence: CASSVGGVADTQYF. The V and J genes are TRBV9 and TRBJ2-3, with a tentative D call TRBD2 (6 bases). This CDR3 spans 14 amino acids. CDR1 SGDLS and CDR2 YYNGEE come from the germline V gene. V was cut by 0 bases and J by 6 bases, with 11 bases left in between. The entire variable domain, with the rest obtained from reference TRBV9 and TRBJ2-3, is as follows: DSGVTQTPKHLITATGQRVTLRCSPRSGDLSVYWYQQSLDQGLQFLIQYYNGEERAKGNILERFSAQQFPDLHSELNLSSLELGDSALYFCASSVGGVADTQYFGPGTRLTVL.

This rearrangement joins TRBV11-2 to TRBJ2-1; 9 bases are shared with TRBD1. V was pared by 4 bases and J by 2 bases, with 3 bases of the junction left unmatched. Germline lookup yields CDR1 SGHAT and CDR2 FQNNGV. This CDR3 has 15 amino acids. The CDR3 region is CASSSQGATYNEQFF. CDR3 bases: TGTGCCAGCAGCTCACAGGGGGCGACCTACAATGAGCAGTTCTTC.

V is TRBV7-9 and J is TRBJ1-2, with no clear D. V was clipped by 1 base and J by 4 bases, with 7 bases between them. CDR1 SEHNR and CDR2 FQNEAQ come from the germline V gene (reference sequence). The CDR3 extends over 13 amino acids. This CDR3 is CASSLGAGYGYTF. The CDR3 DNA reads TGTGCCAGCAGCTTAGGGGCAGGCTATGGCTACACCTTC.

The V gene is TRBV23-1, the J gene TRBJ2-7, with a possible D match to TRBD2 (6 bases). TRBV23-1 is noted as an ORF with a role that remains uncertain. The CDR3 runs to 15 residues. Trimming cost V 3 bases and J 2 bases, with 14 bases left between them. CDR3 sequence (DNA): TGCGCCAGCAGTCACCCCGGGGGTAGCGCCTACGAGCAGTACTTC. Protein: CASSHPGGSAYEQYF.

CDR3 region: CASSPGVEQYF. For the CDR3, the DNA is TGTGCCAGCAGCCCCGGGGTCGAGCAGTACTTC. The V call is TRBV7-9, the J call TRBJ2-7, with D possibly matching TRBD2 (5 bases). Trimming removed 5 bases from V and 6 bases from J, with 8 bases in between. Germline V lookup: CDR1 SEHNR, CDR2 FQNEAQ (reference sequence). The CDR3 is 11 residues long.

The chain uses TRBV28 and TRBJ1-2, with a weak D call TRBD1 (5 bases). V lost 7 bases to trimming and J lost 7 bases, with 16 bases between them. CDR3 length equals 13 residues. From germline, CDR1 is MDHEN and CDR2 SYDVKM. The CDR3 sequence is CASTPGTGGGYTF. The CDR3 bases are TGTGCCAGCACTCCCGGGACGGGGGGTGGCTACACCTTC.

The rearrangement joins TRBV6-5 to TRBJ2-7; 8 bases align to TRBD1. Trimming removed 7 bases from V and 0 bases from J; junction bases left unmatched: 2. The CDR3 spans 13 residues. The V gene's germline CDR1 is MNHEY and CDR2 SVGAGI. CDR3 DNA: TGTGCCAGCAACACAGGGGGCTCCTACGAGCAGTACTTC. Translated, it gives CASNTGGSYEQYF.